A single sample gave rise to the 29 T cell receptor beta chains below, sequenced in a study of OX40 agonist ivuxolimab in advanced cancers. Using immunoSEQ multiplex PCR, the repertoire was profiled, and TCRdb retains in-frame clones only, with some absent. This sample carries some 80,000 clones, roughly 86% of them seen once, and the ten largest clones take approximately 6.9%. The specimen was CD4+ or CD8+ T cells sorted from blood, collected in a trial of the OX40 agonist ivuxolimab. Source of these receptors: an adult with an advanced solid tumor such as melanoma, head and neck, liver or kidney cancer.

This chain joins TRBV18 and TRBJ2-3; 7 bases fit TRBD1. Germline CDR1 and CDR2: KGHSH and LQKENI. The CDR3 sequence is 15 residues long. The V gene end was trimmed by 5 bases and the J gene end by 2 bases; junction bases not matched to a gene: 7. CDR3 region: CASSARQGATDTQYF. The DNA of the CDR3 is TGTGCCAGCTCAGCCAGACAGGGAGCCACAGATACGCAGTATTTT.

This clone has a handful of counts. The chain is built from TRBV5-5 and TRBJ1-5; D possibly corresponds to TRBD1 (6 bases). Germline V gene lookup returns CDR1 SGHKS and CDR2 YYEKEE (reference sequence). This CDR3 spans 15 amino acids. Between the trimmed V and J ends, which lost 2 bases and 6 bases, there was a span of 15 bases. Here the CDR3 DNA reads TGTGCCAGCAGCTTACAGGGAGCGGCCACTCAGCCCCAGCATTTT. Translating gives CASSLQGAATQPQHF.

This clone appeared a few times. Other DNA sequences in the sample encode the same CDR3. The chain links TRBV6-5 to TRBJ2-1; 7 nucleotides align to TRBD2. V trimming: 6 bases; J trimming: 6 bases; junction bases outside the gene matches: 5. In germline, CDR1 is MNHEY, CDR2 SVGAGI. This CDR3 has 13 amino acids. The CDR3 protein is CASSLGEGNEQFF. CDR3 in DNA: TGTGCCAGCAGCCTAGGGGAGGGCAATGAGCAGTTCTTC.

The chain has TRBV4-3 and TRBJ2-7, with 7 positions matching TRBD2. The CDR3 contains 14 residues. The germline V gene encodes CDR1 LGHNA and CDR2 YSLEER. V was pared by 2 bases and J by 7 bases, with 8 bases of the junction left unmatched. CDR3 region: CASSQRTGRDEQYF. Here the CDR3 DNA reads TGCGCCAGCAGCCAAAGGACTGGGAGGGATGAGCAGTACTTC.

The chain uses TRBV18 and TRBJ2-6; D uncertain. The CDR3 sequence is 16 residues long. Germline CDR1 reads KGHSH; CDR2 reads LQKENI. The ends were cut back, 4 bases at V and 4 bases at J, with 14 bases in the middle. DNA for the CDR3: TGTGCCAGCTCACGCCCCGTTGCCGCAGGGGCCAACGTCCTGACTTTC. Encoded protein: CASSRPVAAGANVLTF.

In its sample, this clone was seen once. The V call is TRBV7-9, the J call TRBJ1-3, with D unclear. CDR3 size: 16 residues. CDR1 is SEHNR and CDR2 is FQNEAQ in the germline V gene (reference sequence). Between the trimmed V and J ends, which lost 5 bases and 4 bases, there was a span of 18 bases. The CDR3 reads CASSPGLGSGGNTIYF. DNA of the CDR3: TGTGCCAGCAGCCCTGGACTGGGATCGGGGGGAAACACCATATATTTT.

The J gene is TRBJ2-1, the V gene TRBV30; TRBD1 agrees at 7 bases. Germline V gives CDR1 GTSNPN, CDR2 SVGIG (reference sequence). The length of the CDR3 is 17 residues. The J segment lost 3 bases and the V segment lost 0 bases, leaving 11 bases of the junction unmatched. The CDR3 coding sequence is TGTGCCTGGAGTGTAATGATGTGGTCAGGGGGCTACAATGAGCAGTTCTTC. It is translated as CAWSVMMWSGGYNEQFF.

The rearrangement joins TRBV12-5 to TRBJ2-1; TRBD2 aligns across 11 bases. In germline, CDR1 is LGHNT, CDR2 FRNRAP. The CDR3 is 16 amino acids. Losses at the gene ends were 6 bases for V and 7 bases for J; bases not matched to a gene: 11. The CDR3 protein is CASGPDSGGGFNEQFF. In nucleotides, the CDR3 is TGTGCTAGTGGCCCCGATAGCGGGGGGGGATTTAATGAGCAGTTCTTC.

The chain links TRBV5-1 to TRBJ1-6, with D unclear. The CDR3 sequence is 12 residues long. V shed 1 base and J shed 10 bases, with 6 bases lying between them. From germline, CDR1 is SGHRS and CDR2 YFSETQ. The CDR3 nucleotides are TGCGCCAGCAGCTTGATTGACTCACCCCTCCACTTT. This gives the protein CASSLIDSPLHF.

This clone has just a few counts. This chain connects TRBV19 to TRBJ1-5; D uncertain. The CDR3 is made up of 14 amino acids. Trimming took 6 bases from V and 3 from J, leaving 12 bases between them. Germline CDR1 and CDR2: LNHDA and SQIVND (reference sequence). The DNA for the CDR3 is TGTGCCAGTAGCCCCGGGAGGGACAATCAGCCCCAGCATTTT. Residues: CASSPGRDNQPQHF.

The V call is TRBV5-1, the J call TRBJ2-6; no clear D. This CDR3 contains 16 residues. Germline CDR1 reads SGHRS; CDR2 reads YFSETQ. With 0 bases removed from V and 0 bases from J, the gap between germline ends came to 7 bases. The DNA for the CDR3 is TGCGCCAGCAGCTTGGGACAATTCTCTGGGGCCAACGTCCTGACTTTC. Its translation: CASSLGQFSGANVLTF.

DNA for the CDR3: TGTGCCAGTAGCCTCTCGGGCCTCATGAACACTGAAGCTTTCTTT. Translation: CASSLSGLMNTEAFF. This rearrangement joins TRBV19 to TRBJ1-1; no reliable D call. The length of the CDR3 is 15 residues. Germline assignment: CDR1 LNHDA and CDR2 SQIVND (reference sequence). Trimming took off 6 bases at V and 0 bases at J, with 14 bases between the two ends.

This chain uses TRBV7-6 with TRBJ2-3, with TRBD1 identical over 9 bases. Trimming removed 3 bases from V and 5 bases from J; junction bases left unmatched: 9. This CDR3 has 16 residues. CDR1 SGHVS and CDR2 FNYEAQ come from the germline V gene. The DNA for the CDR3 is TGTGCCAGCAGCTTGGGGGGGACAGGGAGGAAAGATACGCAGTATTTT. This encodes CASSLGGTGRKDTQYF.

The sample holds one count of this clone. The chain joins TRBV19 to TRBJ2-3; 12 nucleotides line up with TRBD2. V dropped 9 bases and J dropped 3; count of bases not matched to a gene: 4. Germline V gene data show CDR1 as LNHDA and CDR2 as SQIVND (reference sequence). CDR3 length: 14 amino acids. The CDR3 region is CASQLAGGTDTQYF. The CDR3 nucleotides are TGTGCCAGCCAACTAGCGGGAGGAACAGATACGCAGTATTTT.

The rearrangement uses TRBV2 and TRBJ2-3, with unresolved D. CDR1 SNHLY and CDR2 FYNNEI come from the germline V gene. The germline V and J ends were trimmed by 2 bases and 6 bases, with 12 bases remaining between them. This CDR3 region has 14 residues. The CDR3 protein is CASSEYQERDTQYF. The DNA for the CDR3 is TGTGCCAGCAGTGAATATCAGGAGAGGGATACGCAGTATTTT.

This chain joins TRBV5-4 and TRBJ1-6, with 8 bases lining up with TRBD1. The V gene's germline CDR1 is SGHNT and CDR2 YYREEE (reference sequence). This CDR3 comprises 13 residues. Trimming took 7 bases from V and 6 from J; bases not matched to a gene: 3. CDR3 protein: CASRQGPNSPLHF. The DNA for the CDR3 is TGTGCCAGCCGACAGGGGCCTAATTCACCCCTCCACTTT. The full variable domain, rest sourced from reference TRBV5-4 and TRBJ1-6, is ETGVTQSPTHLIKTRGQQVTLRCSSQSGHNTVSWYQQALGQGPQFIFQYYREEENGRGNFPPRFSGLQFPNYSSELNVNALELDDSALYLCASRQGPNSPLHFGNGTRLTVT.

Here the CDR3 reads CASSNQATSLSGANVLTF. CDR3 nucleotide sequence: TGTGCCAGCAGCAACCAGGCGACCAGCCTCTCTGGGGCCAACGTCCTGACTTTC. The chain links TRBV21-1 to TRBJ2-6; the D segment call TRBD1 is taken from the table without a DNA check. TRBV21-1 is recorded as a pseudogene. CDR3 length equals 18 residues.

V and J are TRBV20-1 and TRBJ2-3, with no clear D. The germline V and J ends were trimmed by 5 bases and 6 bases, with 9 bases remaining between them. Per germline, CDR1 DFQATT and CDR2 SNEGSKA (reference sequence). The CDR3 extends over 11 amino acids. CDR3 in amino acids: CSASGYDTQYF. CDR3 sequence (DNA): TGCAGTGCTTCGGGTTATGATACGCAGTATTTT.

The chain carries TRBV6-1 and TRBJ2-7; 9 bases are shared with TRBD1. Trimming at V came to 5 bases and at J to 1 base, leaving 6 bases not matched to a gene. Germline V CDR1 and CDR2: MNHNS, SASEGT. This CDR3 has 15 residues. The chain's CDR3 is CASSRPGQGSYEQYF. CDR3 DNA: TGTGCCAGCAGTCGCCCGGGACAGGGTTCCTACGAGCAGTACTTC.

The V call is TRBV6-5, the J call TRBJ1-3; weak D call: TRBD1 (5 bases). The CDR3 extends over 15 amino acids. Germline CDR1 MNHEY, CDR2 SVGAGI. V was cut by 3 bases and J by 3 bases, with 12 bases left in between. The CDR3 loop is CASSYVRGVGNTIYF. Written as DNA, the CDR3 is TGTGCCAGCAGTTATGTCCGAGGGGTTGGAAACACCATATATTTT.

This CDR3 reads CASSFQTESSGNTIYF. The CDR3 DNA is TGTGCCAGCAGCTTTCAGACAGAGAGCTCTGGAAACACCATATATTTT. The chain recombines TRBV7-2 with TRBJ1-3, with D possibly TRBD1 on 5 matching bases. CDR3 size: 16 residues. CDR1 SGHTA and CDR2 FQGNSA come from the germline V gene. Trimming removed 3 bases from V and 0 bases from J, with 12 bases in between.

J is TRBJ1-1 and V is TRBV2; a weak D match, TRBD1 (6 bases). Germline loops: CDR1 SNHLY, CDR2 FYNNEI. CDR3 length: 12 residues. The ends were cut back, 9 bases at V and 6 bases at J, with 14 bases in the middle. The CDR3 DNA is TGTGCCAGACCACAGGGCGAGGCTGAAGCTTTCTTT. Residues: CARPQGEAEAFF.

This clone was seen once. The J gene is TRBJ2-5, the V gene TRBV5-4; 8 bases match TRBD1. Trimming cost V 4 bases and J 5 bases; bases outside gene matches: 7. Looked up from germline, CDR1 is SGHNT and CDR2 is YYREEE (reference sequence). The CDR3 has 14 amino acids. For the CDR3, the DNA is TGTGCCAGCAGCGTTCAGGGGGCTGTGGAGACCCAGTACTTC. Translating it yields CASSVQGAVETQYF.

The CDR3 DNA reads TGTGCCAGCAGCATGGGACAGGGCAATCAGCCCCAGCATTTT. It yields the protein CASSMGQGNQPQHF. The chain is built from TRBV6-5 and TRBJ1-5, with TRBD1 identical over 8 bases. Trimming cost V 6 bases and J 2 bases; bases outside gene matches: 3. The CDR3 loop spans 14 amino acids. Looked up from germline, CDR1 is MNHEY and CDR2 is SVGAGI.

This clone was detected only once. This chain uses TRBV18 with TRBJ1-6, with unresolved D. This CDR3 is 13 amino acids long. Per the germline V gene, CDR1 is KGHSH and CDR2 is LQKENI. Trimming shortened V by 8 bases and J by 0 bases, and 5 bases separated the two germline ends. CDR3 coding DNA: TGTGCCAGCAGGGCCTCCTATAATTCACCCCTCCACTTT. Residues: CASRASYNSPLHF.

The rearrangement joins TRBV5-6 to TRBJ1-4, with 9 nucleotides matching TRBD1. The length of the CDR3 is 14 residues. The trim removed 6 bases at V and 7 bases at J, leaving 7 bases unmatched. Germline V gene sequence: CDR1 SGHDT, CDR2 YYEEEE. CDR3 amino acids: CASTTGGASEKLFF. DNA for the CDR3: TGTGCCAGCACCACAGGGGGCGCCTCTGAAAAACTGTTTTTT. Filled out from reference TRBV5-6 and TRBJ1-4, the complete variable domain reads DAGVTQSPTHLIKTRGQQVTLRCSPKSGHDTVSWYQQALGQGPQFIFQYYEEEERQRGNFPDRFSGHQFPNYSSELNVNALLLGDSALYLCASTTGGASEKLFFGSGTQLSVL.

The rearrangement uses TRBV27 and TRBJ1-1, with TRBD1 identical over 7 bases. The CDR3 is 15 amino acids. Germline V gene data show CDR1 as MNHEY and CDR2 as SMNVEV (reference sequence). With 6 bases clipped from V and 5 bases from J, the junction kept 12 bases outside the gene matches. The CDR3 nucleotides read TGTGCCAGCAGCTCCCCGGGACAGCTGGCTACTGAAGCTTTCTTT. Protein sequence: CASSSPGQLATEAFF.

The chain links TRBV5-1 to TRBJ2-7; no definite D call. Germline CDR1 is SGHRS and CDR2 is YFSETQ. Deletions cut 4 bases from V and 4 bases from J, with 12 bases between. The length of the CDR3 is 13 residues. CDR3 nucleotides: TGCGCCAGCAGCCCCGGGCCTCGATACGAGCAGTACTTC. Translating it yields CASSPGPRYEQYF.

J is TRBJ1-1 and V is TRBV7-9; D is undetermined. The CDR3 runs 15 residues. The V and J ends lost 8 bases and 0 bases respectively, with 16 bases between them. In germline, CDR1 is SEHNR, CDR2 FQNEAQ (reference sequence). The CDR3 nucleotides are TGTGCCAGCCGACCCGGGGAGGGCTTGAACACTGAAGCTTTCTTT. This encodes CASRPGEGLNTEAFF.